The entry below gives a single T cell receptor (beta chain) sequence along with its context. Its antigen is currently unknown. CDR3 length: 14 amino acids. Per the germline V gene, CDR1 is SGHAT and CDR2 is FQNNGV. V was shortened by 2 bases and J by 7 bases, with 11 bases between the two germline ends. This sample stems from a study of T cell responses to AZD1222 COVID-19 vaccine. Notes on the study in general: As reported, nearly half of all spike-specific TCRs target variant regions that are unmutated. All repertoire sampling was performed exclusively after the peak T cell response. The donor group comprised mostly white British people and more females; the analysis possibly underestimated clonal diversity. Spike was spanned by vaccine-associated CD4 TCRs, with dominance at 160-218 and 743-854.

The data were produced by immunoSEQ multiplex PCR, yet TCRdb's version contains in-frame clones alone and is incomplete. This repertoire includes about 140,000 clones. The source of this sequence is an adult in good health. The source material was peripheral blood. The chain employs TRBV11-2 and TRBJ2-2; D gene uncertain. CDR3 residues: CASSLMVAVGELFF. DNA for the CDR3: TGTGCCAGCAGCTTAATGGTCGCCGTCGGGGAGCTGTTTTTT.